Detailed here is one T cell receptor beta chain. What antigen it recognizes has not been identified. One base away there is no much larger clone; base qualities are not given. The data were obtained in a study of cytomegalovirus exposure and HLA in healthy donors (dated by TCRdb to 2016 to 2017). Some background on the complete study: A later analysis indicated that the roughly 130 validation repertoires were generated on the platform also employed for the approximately 700 repertoires of the first cohort. The study aimed to test whether signatures of past pathogen exposure could be identified by cataloging public T cell receptors. Besides the first cohort of 666 subjects, a separate validation cohort made up of 90 to 150 different subjects was used. The study combined high-throughput TCR immunosequencing, statistical association of individual TCRs with disease status, and machine learning to predict cytomegalovirus infection status.

V loses 3 bases of germline sequence and J loses 0 bases, and the interval between the two ends is 15 bases. From its cysteine to its phenylalanine, the CDR3 spans 16 amino acids. Left in the record is the CDR3 DNA by itself, 48 bases read in frame from the first base. From a lookup of the germline V gene, CDR1 and CDR2 are SGHTA and FQGNSA. The method behind the library was the immunoSEQ multiplex PCR assay. As for the authors' bioinformatics: A statistical classification framework was built for diagnosing cytomegalovirus status from the catalog of TCR beta chain sequences. The source is immuneACCESS, and TCRdb retained only in-frame sequences with V and J called. Part of the clones is not carried over; for the studies checked, unresolved V genes explain less than half of this, and the remainder is unexplained. V and J calls and clone size are those listed in that table; D and trimming were worked out from the DNA. This sample gives over 150,000 clones in total; roughly 86% of them show up just once. Of the sample, 4% to 5% is held by the ten largest clones.

Separate from the approximately 700-subject first cohort, the validation cohort of roughly 120 subjects was the group to which the donors belonged. What the authors observed across the whole study: A total of about 150 TCR beta chains were listed by the study as associated with cytomegalovirus. The validation cohort had no HLA typing available for a later analysis, so co-occurrence within that cohort was assessed over all 130 or so repertoires. According to the authors, the approach could potentially be generalized to other disease states and immunological phenotypes. In vitro tests confirmed that three of the cytomegalovirus-associated TCR beta chains recognize cytomegalovirus antigens. Across donors, most TCR sequences were observed very rarely, whereas some public TCRs were present in many individuals. The classifier was reported to diagnose cytomegalovirus status with high specificity and sensitivity in both the original cohort and the validation cohort. In a later analysis, TCRs clustered in the first cohort were found to also tend to co-occur in the 100 to 150 validation repertoires, with 85% to 95% of cluster scores above 0.

The receptor chain draws on TRBV7-2 and TRBJ2-7; D gene: possibly TRBD1, on 5 matching bases. This TCR was recovered from a man between 18 and 35 years old in good health and CMV-seropositive. Sequenced: PBMCs. The nucleotides are TGTGCCAGCAGCTTGCCTAGACAGCGCAACTCCTACGAGCAGTACTTC. This sequence encodes CASSLPRQRNSYEQYF.